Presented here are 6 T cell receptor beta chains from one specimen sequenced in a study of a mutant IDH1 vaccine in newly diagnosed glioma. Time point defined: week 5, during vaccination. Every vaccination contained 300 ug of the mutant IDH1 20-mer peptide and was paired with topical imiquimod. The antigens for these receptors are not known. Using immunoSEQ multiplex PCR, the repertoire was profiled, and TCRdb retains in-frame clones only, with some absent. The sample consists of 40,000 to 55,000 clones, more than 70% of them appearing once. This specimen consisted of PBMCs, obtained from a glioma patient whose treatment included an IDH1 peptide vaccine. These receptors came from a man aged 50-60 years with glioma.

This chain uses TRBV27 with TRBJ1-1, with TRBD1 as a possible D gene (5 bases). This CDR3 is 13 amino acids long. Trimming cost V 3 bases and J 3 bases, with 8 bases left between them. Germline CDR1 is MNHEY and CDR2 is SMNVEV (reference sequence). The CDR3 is CASSFQGDTEAFF. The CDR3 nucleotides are TGTGCCAGCAGTTTCCAAGGGGACACTGAAGCTTTCTTT.

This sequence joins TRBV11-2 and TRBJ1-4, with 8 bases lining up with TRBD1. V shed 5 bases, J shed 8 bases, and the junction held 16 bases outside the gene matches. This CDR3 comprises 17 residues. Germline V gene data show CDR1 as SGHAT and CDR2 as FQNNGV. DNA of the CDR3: TGTGCCAGCAGCCCAATTTTACCGGGACAGGTTAAGGAAAAACTGTTTTTT. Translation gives CASSPILPGQVKEKLFF.

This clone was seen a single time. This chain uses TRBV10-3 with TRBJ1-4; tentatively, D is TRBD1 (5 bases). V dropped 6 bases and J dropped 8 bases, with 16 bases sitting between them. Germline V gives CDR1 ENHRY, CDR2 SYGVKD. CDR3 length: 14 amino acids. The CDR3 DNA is TGTGCCATCAGCGGGACTCCTTTGGGGGAAAAACTGTTTTTT. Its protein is CAISGTPLGEKLFF.

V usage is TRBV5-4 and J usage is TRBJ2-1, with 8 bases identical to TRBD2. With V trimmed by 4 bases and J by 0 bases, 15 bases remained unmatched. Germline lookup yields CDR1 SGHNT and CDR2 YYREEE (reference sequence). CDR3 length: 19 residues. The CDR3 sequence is CASSNGRSGGSASYNEQFF. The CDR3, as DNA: TGTGCCAGCAGCAATGGGAGAAGCGGGGGCTCGGCCTCCTACAATGAGCAGTTCTTC.

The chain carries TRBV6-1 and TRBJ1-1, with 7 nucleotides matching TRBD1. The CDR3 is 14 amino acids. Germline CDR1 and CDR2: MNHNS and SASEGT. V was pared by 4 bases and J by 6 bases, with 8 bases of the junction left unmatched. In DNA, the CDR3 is TGTGCCAGCAGTGTTGGAGGGGGCATTGCTGAAGCTTTCTTT. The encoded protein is CASSVGGGIAEAFF.

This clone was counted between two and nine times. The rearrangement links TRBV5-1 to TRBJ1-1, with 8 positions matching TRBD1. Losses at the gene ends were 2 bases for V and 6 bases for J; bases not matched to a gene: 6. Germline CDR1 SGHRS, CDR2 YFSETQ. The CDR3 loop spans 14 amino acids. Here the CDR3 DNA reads TGCGCCAGCAGCTTCCCCTCGACAGGGGCTGAAGCTTTCTTT. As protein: CASSFPSTGAEAFF.